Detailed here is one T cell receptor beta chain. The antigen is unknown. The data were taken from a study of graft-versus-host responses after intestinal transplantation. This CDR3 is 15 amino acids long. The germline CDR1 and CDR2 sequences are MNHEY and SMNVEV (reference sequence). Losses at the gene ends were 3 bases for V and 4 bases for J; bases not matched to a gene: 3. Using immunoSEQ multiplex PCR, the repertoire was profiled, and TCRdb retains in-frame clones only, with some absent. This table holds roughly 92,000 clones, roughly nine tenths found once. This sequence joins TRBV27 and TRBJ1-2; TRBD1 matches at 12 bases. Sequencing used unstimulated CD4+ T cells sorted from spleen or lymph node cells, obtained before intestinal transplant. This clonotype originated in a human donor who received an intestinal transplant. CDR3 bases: TGTGCCAGCAGTTTCGGGACAGGGGGCGCCTATGGCTACACCTTC. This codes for CASSFGTGGAYGYTF.